The clone carrying this T cell receptor beta chain was detected only once. Its specificity is unknown. This specimen belongs to a study of T cell repertoires and HLA-DP antigens. On the study more broadly: Transduced HeLa cells presented HLA-DP to CD4+ T cells. Notes on the study in general: Naive and memory CD4+ repertoires were not analysed separately. Against both alloantigens, CD137+ clonality was similar, about 0.39. Total CD4+ responders were stimulated by HeLa antigen-presenting cells.

Method: immunoSEQ multiplex PCR; TCRdb's copy keeps in-frame clones and lacks some. The top ten hold approximately 0.29% of the sample, which has roughly 120,000 clones, approximately 92% seen once. Trimming shortened V by 0 bases and J by 0 bases, and 10 bases separated the two germline ends. The germline V gene encodes CDR1 SGDLS and CDR2 YYNGEE. The CDR3 is 15 amino acids. This clonotype originated in a woman younger than 30 in good health and CMV-seronegative. The source material was CD4+ T cells from PBMCs. J is TRBJ2-7 and V is TRBV9; D ambiguous. The CDR3 sequence is CASSVDPSSSYEQYF. The CDR3 nucleotides read TGTGCCAGCAGCGTAGACCCCTCGAGCTCCTACGAGCAGTACTTC.